The 14 T cell receptor beta chains given below trace back to one sample, sequenced in a study of T cells in Graves' hyperthyroidism and ophthalmopathy. Amplification targeted TCR beta CDR3 regions from RNA transcripts. The primer set for the first-round RT-PCR of the TCR CDR3 was HTBI. TCRdb re-called the multiplex PCR reads with MiXCR, one entry per CDR3 protein. The sample comprises about 360,000 distinct CDR3 sequences, around 14% of which are singletons, and 9.2% rests with the top ten. Sequenced material: blood. The receptors come from a woman under 30 with Graves' hyperthyroidism.

The chain employs TRBV27 and TRBJ2-1, with 11 bases lining up with TRBD1. The trim removed 6 bases at V and 7 bases at J, leaving 8 bases unmatched. The germline CDR1 and CDR2 sequences are MNHEY and SMNVEV (reference sequence). The CDR3 consists of 15 residues. CDR3 protein: CASRLPGQGGNEQFF. The CDR3 bases are TGTGCCAGCAGGTTACCGGGACAGGGGGGTAATGAGCAGTTCTTC.

This clonotype showed up just a few times. The chain employs TRBV10-3 and TRBJ2-7; 7 positions match TRBD1. Unmatched junction bases numbered 12, after V lost 10 bases and J lost 3 bases. CDR3 size: 14 residues. Germline V CDR1 and CDR2: ENHRY, SYGVKD. DNA of the CDR3: TGTGCCACAGGGAGTGGGACAGCTTTCTACGAGCAGTACTTC. It specifies CATGSGTAFYEQYF.

This clonotype was observed many times. This chain uses TRBV20-1 with TRBJ1-1; D might be TRBD1 (6 bases). Trimming pared 5 bases from V and 7 bases from J, leaving 17 bases between. The CDR3 consists of 13 residues. The V gene's germline CDR1 is DFQATT and CDR2 SNEGSKA (reference sequence). CDR3 coding DNA: TGCAGTGCTCACCCCGGGGGGCAGAGTGAAGCTTTCTTT. Residues: CSAHPGGQSEAFF.

There are a few counts of this clonotype. The genes are TRBV28 and TRBJ1-5; 7 bases align to TRBD1. The junction had 14 bases not matched to a gene; V was cut back by 5 bases and J by 4 bases. CDR3 length equals 17 residues. In germline, CDR1 is MDHEN, CDR2 SYDVKM. The CDR3 sequence is CASSTQGKVSPNQPQHF. The CDR3 region has the DNA TGTGCCAGCAGTACACAGGGGAAAGTCTCTCCTAATCAGCCCCAGCATTTT.

Concerning this clonotype itself: A much bigger clone sits one base away, suggesting this may be a read error. The chain couples TRBV28 to TRBJ2-3; 9 bases align to TRBD1. Germline lookup yields CDR1 MDHEN and CDR2 SYDVKM. The CDR3 is made up of 15 amino acids. V lost 5 bases to trimming and J lost 4 bases; unmatched junction nucleotides: 7. The chain's CDR3 is CASSAQDRGPDTQYF. CDR3 in DNA: TGTGCCAGCAGTGCCCAGGACAGGGGCCCAGATACGCAGTATTTT.

This clonotype was recorded at least ten times. As DNA, the CDR3 is TGTGCCAGCAGAACCCACAGATTTAACTATGGCTACACCTTC. The encoded protein is CASRTHRFNYGYTF. The chain uses TRBV6-2 or TRBV6-3 and TRBJ1-2; D is undetermined. Germline values: CDR1 MNHEY, CDR2 SVGEGT. This CDR3 is 14 amino acids long. V shed 6 bases and J shed 1 base, with 12 bases lying between them.

This clonotype was seen at least ten times. The chain combines TRBV7-2 with TRBJ1-4; the D gene is possibly TRBD1 (5 bases). Trimming removed 5 bases from V and 8 bases from J, with 18 bases in between. This CDR3 has 15 residues. Looked up from germline, CDR1 is SGHTA and CDR2 is FQGNSA. CDR3 sequence reads: CASSQQSGAGEKLFF. The CDR3 coding sequence is TGTGCCAGCAGCCAGCAGTCCGGGGCGGGGGAAAAACTGTTTTTT.

This clonotype came up many times. V gene TRBV2 combines with J gene TRBJ1-5; tentative D call: TRBD1 (5 bases). This CDR3 is built from 17 residues. Germline CDR1 reads SNHLY; CDR2 reads FYNNEI. Trimming left V 4 bases short and J 5 bases short, with 21 bases between. The CDR3 is CASSGTSRGGVDQPQHF. The CDR3 DNA is TGTGCCAGCAGTGGAACGTCTAGGGGTGGGGTGGATCAGCCCCAGCATTTT.

This clonotype was observed at least ten times. V and J are TRBV7-2 and TRBJ2-7, with D perhaps matching TRBD2 (6 bases). Per germline, CDR1 SGHTA and CDR2 FQGNSA. Trimming cost V 4 bases and J 1 base, with 14 bases left between them. CDR3 length equals 15 residues. The CDR3 bases are TGTGCCAGCAGCTCGTCGGGGGTAGTATCCTACGAGCAGTACTTC. It is translated as CASSSSGVVSYEQYF.

In its sample, this clonotype was seen many times. J is TRBJ2-1 and V is TRBV5-6, with 12 nucleotides matching TRBD2. The CDR3 covers 16 residues. V lost 0 bases, J lost 6 bases, and 4 bases stayed unmatched. Per the germline V gene, CDR1 is SGHDT and CDR2 is YYEEEE. The CDR3, as DNA: TGTGCCAGCAGCTTGGCCTGGACTAGCGGGGTCAATGAGCAGTTCTTC. It codes for CASSLAWTSGVNEQFF.

This clonotype was recorded many times. This chain connects TRBV20-1 to TRBJ1-5, with D perhaps matching TRBD1 (5 bases). Germline CDR1 and CDR2: DFQATT and SNEGSKA (reference sequence). The V end was cut by 2 bases, the J end by 9 bases, with 11 bases between. CDR3 length: 12 residues. CDR3 sequence (DNA): TGCAGTGCTAGATGGGGCATAGGGCCCCAGCATTTT. This translates into CSARWGIGPQHF.

This clonotype came up many times. The chain recombines TRBV18 with TRBJ1-3, with 7 nucleotides matching TRBD1. The germline gives CDR1 KGHSH, CDR2 LQKENI. The CDR3 consists of 14 residues. V lost 6 bases to trimming and J lost 8 bases; unmatched junction nucleotides: 10. The CDR3 spells CASSPRQGEDTIYF. CDR3 sequence (DNA): TGTGCCAGCTCCCCCCGGCAGGGGGAGGACACCATATATTTT.

This clonotype was detected a few times. The rearrangement links TRBV5-5 to TRBJ2-7, with D unclear. Germline CDR1 reads SGHKS; CDR2 reads YYEKEE (reference sequence). The CDR3 contains 14 residues. Trimming took off 3 bases at V and 5 bases at J, with 15 bases between the two ends. The CDR3 DNA reads TGTGCCAGCAGCTCTCACAGAGGATCGGACGAGCAGTACTTC. Translated: CASSSHRGSDEQYF. Full variable domain (rest looked up from reference TRBV5-5 and TRBJ2-7): DAGVTQSPTHLIKTRGQQVTLRCSPISGHKSVSWYQQVLGQGPQFIFQYYEKEERGRGNFPDRFSARQFPNYSSELNVNALLLGDSALYLCASSSHRGSDEQYFGPGTRLTVT.

In this sample, this clonotype turned up many times. The V and J genes are TRBV6-5 and TRBJ2-1, with 9 bases lining up with TRBD2. Germline values: CDR1 MNHEY, CDR2 SVGAGI. The CDR3 has 16 amino acids. The V and J ends lost 2 bases and 0 bases, in that order; junction bases with no gene match: 2. CDR3 amino acids: CASSYLSGSSYNEQFF. DNA for the CDR3: TGTGCCAGCAGTTACCTTAGCGGGAGCTCCTACAATGAGCAGTTCTTC.